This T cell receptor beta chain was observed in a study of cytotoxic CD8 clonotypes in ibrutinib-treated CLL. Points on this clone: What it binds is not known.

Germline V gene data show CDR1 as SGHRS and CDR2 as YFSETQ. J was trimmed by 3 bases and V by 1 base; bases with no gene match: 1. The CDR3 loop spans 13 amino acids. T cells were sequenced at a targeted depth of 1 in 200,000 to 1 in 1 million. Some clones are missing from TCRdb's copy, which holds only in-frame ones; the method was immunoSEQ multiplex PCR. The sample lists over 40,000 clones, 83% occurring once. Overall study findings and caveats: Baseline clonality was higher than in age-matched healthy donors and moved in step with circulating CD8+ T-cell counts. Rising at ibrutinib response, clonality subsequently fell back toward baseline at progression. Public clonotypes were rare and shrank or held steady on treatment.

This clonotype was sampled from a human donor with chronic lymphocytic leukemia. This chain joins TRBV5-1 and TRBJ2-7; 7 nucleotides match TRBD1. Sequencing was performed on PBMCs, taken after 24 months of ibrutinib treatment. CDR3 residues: CASSLTGDYEQYF. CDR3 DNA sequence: TGCGCCAGCAGCTTGACAGGGGACTACGAGCAGTACTTC. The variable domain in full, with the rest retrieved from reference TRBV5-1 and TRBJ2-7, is KAGVTQTPRYLIKTRGQQVTLSCSPISGHRSVSWYQQTPGQGLQFLFEYFSETQRNKGNFPGRFSGRQFSNSRSEMNVSTLELGDSALYLCASSLTGDYEQYFGPGTRLTVT.